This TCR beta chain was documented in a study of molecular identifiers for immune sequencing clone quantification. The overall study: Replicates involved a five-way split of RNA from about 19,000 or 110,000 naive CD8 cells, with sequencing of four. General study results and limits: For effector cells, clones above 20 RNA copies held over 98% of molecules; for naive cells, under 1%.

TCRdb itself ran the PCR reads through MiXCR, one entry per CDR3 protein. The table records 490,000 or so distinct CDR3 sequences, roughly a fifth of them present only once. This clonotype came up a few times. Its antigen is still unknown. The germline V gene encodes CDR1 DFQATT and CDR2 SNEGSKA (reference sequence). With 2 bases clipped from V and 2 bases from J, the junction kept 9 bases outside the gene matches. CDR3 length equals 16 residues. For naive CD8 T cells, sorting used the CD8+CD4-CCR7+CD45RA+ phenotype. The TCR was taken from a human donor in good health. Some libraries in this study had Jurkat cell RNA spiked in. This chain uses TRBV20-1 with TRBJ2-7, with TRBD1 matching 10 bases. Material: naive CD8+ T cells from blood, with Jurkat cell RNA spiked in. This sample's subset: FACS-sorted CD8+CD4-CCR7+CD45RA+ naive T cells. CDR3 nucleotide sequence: TGCAGTGCTAGAATCAACCCGGGACAGGGGACCTACGAGCAGTACTTC. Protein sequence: CSARINPGQGTYEQYF.